The 10 T cell receptor beta chains below all came from one sample that was sequenced in a study of T cells expressing NK-cell markers. TCRdb re-analyzed the 5' RACE reads; it lists each CDR3 protein once, without DNA. This sample's table reports approximately 440,000 distinct CDR3 sequences. Sequencing input: blood T cells: a sorted CD56 or NKG2C T cell subset, CD4+ or CD8+ T cells, or bulk PBMC T cells (not recorded which). The receptors come from a woman in her fifties or sixties in good health.

The chain has TRBV18 and TRBJ2-4; TCRdb's D gene call, TRBD2, goes unchecked for lack of DNA. This CDR3 comprises 15 residues. The germline CDR1 and CDR2 sequences are KGHSH and LQKENI. CDR3 loop: CASSLASMDKNIQYF.

This chain links TRBV5-6 with TRBJ2-2; the TRBD1 assignment by TCRdb is unverifiable without DNA. Germline assignment: CDR1 SGHDT and CDR2 YYEEEE. The CDR3 length is 15 residues. CDR3 loop: CASSRRTGRTGELFF.

The genes are TRBV6-5 and TRBJ1-5; absent DNA, TCRdb's TRBD1 call cannot be checked. The germline V gene encodes CDR1 MNHEY and CDR2 SVGAGI. This CDR3 is 18 amino acids long. CDR3 residues: CASSPTGARGGSNQPQHF.

V and J are TRBV12-3 or TRBV12-4 and TRBJ1-5; TCRdb outputs TRBD1, but without DNA this stays unchecked. The CDR3 is made up of 16 amino acids. CDR3 protein: CASKSTPGIRNQPQHF.

CDR3: CSARGGSDTEAFF. This chain connects TRBV20-1 to TRBJ1-1. The V gene's germline CDR1 is DFQATT and CDR2 SNEGSKA (reference sequence). The CDR3 runs 13 residues.

The genes are TRBV11-3 and TRBJ1-1; TCRdb outputs TRBD1, but without DNA this stays unchecked. CDR3 length: 15 amino acids. Germline V gene sequence: CDR1 SGHNT, CDR2 YENEEA. This CDR3 is CASSLTPSVNTEAFF.

The CDR3 protein is CASRGVEEQYF. The chain has TRBV3-1 and TRBJ2-7; TCRdb calls TRBD1, which cannot be checked without DNA. The CDR3 is 11 residues long. CDR1 and CDR2 from the germline V gene are LGHDT and YNNKEL (reference sequence).

The rearrangement links TRBV28 to TRBJ2-5. CDR1 and CDR2 (germline): MDHEN, SYDVKM. CDR3 length: 16 amino acids. The CDR3 reads CASSLGLGGYQETQYF.

The J gene is TRBJ2-7, the V gene TRBV12-3 or TRBV12-4. CDR3 size: 11 residues. CDR3 region: CASSSLYEQYF.

The V and J genes are TRBV4-1 and TRBJ2-7; TCRdb names TRBD2, which stays unverified in the absence of DNA. CDR1 MGHRA and CDR2 YSYEKL come from the germline V gene. The CDR3 length is 23 residues. The CDR3 loop is CASSPKGMRRASGSGLSSYEQYF.